A single sample gave rise to the 10 T cell receptor beta chains below, sequenced in a study of Ad26.COV2.S vaccination and SARS-CoV-2 variants. Method: immunoSEQ multiplex PCR; TCRdb's copy keeps in-frame clones and lacks some. The sample holds around 370,000 clones; approximately 84% are singletons and the top ten take 3.3%. Regarding treatment: around 19 received Ad26.COV2.S at low or high dose, single or two shots; 5 received placebo; per-sample allocation not given. Samples were taken on day 63 after the first vaccine or placebo injection. Source: peripheral blood, taken in a trial of Ad26.COV2.S vaccine versus placebo. The receptors here all came from a person between 18 and 59 years old who received the Ad26.COV2.S COVID-19 vaccine or a placebo.

The rearrangement uses TRBV28 and TRBJ1-2; D is possibly TRBD1 (6 bases). The CDR3 contains 15 residues. Germline assignment: CDR1 MDHEN and CDR2 SYDVKM. With 3 bases removed from V and 2 bases from J, the gap between germline ends came to 13 bases. The CDR3 DNA reads TGTGCCAGCAGTTTCTCCACGGGGGCGAACTATGGCTACACCTTC. Encoded protein: CASSFSTGANYGYTF.

The gene calls are TRBV7-9 and TRBJ1-5; maybe TRBD1 (6 bases). The CDR3 is made up of 15 amino acids. Germline loops: CDR1 SEHNR, CDR2 FQNEAQ (reference sequence). Trimming pared 1 base from V and 3 bases from J, leaving 10 bases between. The CDR3: CASSLGTEHNQPQHF. The CDR3 nucleotides are TGTGCCAGCAGCTTAGGGACAGAGCACAATCAGCCCCAGCATTTT.

The chain recombines TRBV6-2 or TRBV6-3 with TRBJ2-7; 9 bases match TRBD1. V lost 5 bases, J lost 1 base, and 6 bases stayed unmatched. Germline-derived CDR1 and CDR2 are MNHEY and SVGEGT. CDR3 length equals 15 residues. This chain's CDR3 is CASSNGQGPSYEQYF. In nucleotides, the CDR3 is TGTGCCAGCAGTAACGGACAGGGGCCATCCTACGAGCAGTACTTC.

The chain uses TRBV5-1 and TRBJ1-1; D is possibly TRBD1 (6 bases). Germline V gene data show CDR1 as SGHRS and CDR2 as YFSETQ. The CDR3 totals 15 residues. The V gene lost 4 bases and the J gene lost 1 base, with 14 bases spanning the gap. CDR3 DNA sequence: TGCGCCAGCAGCCCTTTACAGGGAGCGAACACTGAAGCTTTCTTT. As protein: CASSPLQGANTEAFF.

The CDR3 sequence is CAISAEGGQPQHF. DNA of the CDR3: TGTGCCATCAGTGCCGAGGGGGGTCAGCCCCAGCATTTT. The genes are TRBV10-3 and TRBJ1-5, with D perhaps matching TRBD1 (6 bases). Trimming left V 4 bases short and J 6 bases short, with 10 bases between. The CDR3 extends over 13 amino acids. CDR1 ENHRY and CDR2 SYGVKD come from the germline V gene.

The rearrangement uses TRBV24-1 and TRBJ1-5, with TRBD1 matching 11 bases. V trimming: 4 bases; J trimming: 5 bases; junction bases outside the gene matches: 6. The germline V gene encodes CDR1 KGHDR and CDR2 SFDVKD. The CDR3 runs 16 residues. The CDR3 sequence is CATSERTGGYDQPQHF. The CDR3 DNA is TGTGCCACCAGTGAAAGGACAGGGGGCTATGATCAGCCCCAGCATTTT.

The V gene is TRBV6-6, the J gene TRBJ1-4; the match to TRBD1 covers 8 bases. CDR1 is MNHNY, CDR2 SVGAGI, per germline (reference sequence). The CDR3 extends over 14 amino acids. J gave up 5 bases and V 5 bases, and 4 bases lay outside the gene matches. CDR3: CASSRQGTNEKLFF. The DNA for the CDR3 is TGTGCCAGCAGTCGACAGGGGACCAATGAAAAACTGTTTTTT.

The chain recombines TRBV5-8 with TRBJ2-3; no definite D call. CDR3 length: 14 residues. Germline-derived CDR1 and CDR2 are SGHTS and YDEGEE. V lost 6 bases and J 1 base, leaving 12 bases between the germline ends. The CDR3 protein is CASINPAGTDTQYF. The CDR3 coding sequence is TGTGCCAGCATTAACCCCGCCGGCACAGATACGCAGTATTTT.

The chain combines TRBV27 with TRBJ2-2; D is perhaps TRBD1 (6 bases). The CDR3 runs 14 residues. Germline lookup yields CDR1 MNHEY and CDR2 SMNVEV (reference sequence). The ends were cut back, 6 bases at V and 5 bases at J, with 13 bases in the middle. In DNA, the CDR3 is TGTGCCAGCAGACCCACAGGGCGGACCGGGGAGCTGTTTTTT. This sequence encodes CASRPTGRTGELFF.

The table lists this clone with a few counts. This chain links TRBV6-5 with TRBJ2-7; D is perhaps TRBD1 or TRBD2 (5 bases each). The CDR3 sequence is 11 residues long. Germline-derived CDR1 and CDR2 are MNHEY and SVGAGI. Trimming removed 2 bases from V and 6 bases from J, with 5 bases in between. The CDR3 nucleotides read TGTGCCAGCAGTTACGGGGGCGAGCAGTACTTC. It translates to CASSYGGEQYF.